These 25 T cell receptor beta chains were all obtained from the same sample, sequenced in a study of regulatory T cells in long-lasting Graves disease. Time point indicated: persistent/refractory GD, antithyroid drugs over 5 years with positive TRAb. The TCR library was made from RNA that had been extracted from PBMCs in TRIzol. CDR3 regions were amplified by Arm-PCR using iRepertoire HTBI primers to build TCR beta libraries. TCRdb re-called the multiplex PCR reads through MiXCR, storing one row per CDR3 protein. The table lists a few hundred thousand distinct CDR3 sequences, roughly 23% of them singletons, with 25% to 30% in the top ten. Sequences were derived from peripheral blood mononuclear cells (PBMCs), sampled when the disease was refractory, from a patient treated with antithyroid drugs. All receptors derive from a woman in her 40s with Graves disease.

This clonotype showed up many times. This chain connects TRBV6-1 to TRBJ2-5, with D possibly matching TRBD1 (6 bases). The V end lost 6 bases, the J end lost 4 bases, and 15 bases lay between the germline ends. There are 14 residues in the CDR3. CDR1 and CDR2 (germline): MNHNS, SASEGT. The CDR3 loop is CASRGHLAGETQYF. The CDR3 nucleotides are TGTGCCAGCAGGGGACATTTGGCGGGAGAGACCCAGTACTTC.

This clonotype was recorded many times. This chain connects TRBV7-2 to TRBJ1-5; D remains unclear. Germline assignment: CDR1 SGHTA and CDR2 FQGNSA. V was clipped by 6 bases and J by 6 bases, with 12 bases between them. The CDR3 extends over 13 amino acids. The CDR3 nucleotides are TGTGCCAGCAGTTCCAGGAGCGGTCAGCCCCAGCATTTT. This sequence encodes CASSSRSGQPQHF.

This clonotype was seen repeatedly, ten times or more. The chain recombines TRBV10-3 with TRBJ2-7; TRBD2 might be the D (6 bases). The CDR3 runs 14 residues. Per germline, CDR1 ENHRY and CDR2 SYGVKD. V was pared by 0 bases and J by 3 bases, with 9 bases between. The DNA of the CDR3 is TGTGCCATCAGTGAGTCGGGGGGTTTCTACGAGCAGTACTTC. Protein sequence: CAISESGGFYEQYF.

This chain uses TRBV28 with TRBJ2-2, with TRBD2 matching 9 bases. J lost 4 bases, V lost 3 bases, and 6 bases had no gene match. CDR3 length equals 16 residues. Germline CDR1 reads MDHEN; CDR2 reads SYDVKM. The CDR3 here is CASSLLAGSGTGELFF. The CDR3 coding sequence is TGTGCCAGCAGTTTGCTAGCGGGATCGGGCACCGGGGAGCTGTTTTTT. Looking up the rest from reference TRBV28 and TRBJ2-2 gives the full variable domain: DVKVTQSSRYLVKRTGEKVFLECVQDMDHENMFWYRQDPGLGLRLIYFSYDVKMKEKGDIPEGYSVSREKKERFSLILESASTNQTSMYLCASSLLAGSGTGELFFGEGSRLTVL.

Concerning this clonotype itself: Possible read error: a much larger clone is one base away. This rearrangement joins TRBV28 to TRBJ1-4, with D unclear. The CDR3 is 14 residues long. CDR1 is MDHEN and CDR2 is SYDVKM in the germline V gene. The CDR3 sequence is CAGRPARGDEKLFF. The CDR3 nucleotides are TGTGCCGGCAGACCCGCGCGCGGGGATGAAAAACTGTTTTTT. The full variable domain, with the rest looked up from reference TRBV28 and TRBJ1-4, is DVKVTQSSRYLVKRTGEKVFLECVQDMDHENMFWYRQDPGLGLRLIYFSYDVKMKEKGDIPEGYSVSREKKERFSLILESASTNQTSMYLCAGRPARGDEKLFFGSGTQLSVL.

This clonotype was seen only once. This chain uses TRBV5-1 with TRBJ2-7; D possibly matches TRBD1 or TRBD2 (5 bases each). The CDR3 runs to 14 residues. CDR1 is SGHRS and CDR2 is YFSETQ in the germline V gene. Trimming removed 1 base at V and 5 bases at J, with 13 bases between. The CDR3 region is CASSLQRGRDEQYF. CDR3 nucleotide sequence: TGCGCCAGCAGCTTGCAACGGGGCCGGGACGAGCAGTACTTC.

This clonotype has only one observation. The CDR3 region is CASSRHGTGNHEQYF. The CDR3 DNA follows: TGTGCCAGCAGCCGCCACGGGACAGGGAACCACGAGCAGTACTTC. The V gene is TRBV5-5, the J gene TRBJ2-7, with 9 bases that match TRBD1. Trimming took 4 bases from V and 5 from J; bases not matched to a gene: 10. CDR1 and CDR2 (germline): SGHKS, YYEKEE (reference sequence). The CDR3 runs 15 residues.

At least ten counts were recorded for this clonotype. CDR3: CASGPTSGGIYEQYF. In DNA form, the CDR3 reads TGTGCCAGCGGACCGACTAGCGGTGGGATCTACGAGCAGTACTTC. This chain joins TRBV3-1 and TRBJ2-7; 9 nucleotides line up with TRBD2. Losses at the gene ends were 8 bases for V and 3 bases for J; bases not matched to a gene: 11. Per the germline V gene, CDR1 is LGHDT and CDR2 is YNNKEL (reference sequence). The CDR3 runs to 15 residues.

This clonotype showed up just a few times. This rearrangement joins TRBV5-5 to TRBJ1-2, with a tentative D call TRBD1 (5 bases). This CDR3 contains 14 residues. Germline V gene sequence: CDR1 SGHKS, CDR2 YYEKEE (reference sequence). The V gene lost 2 bases and the J gene lost 1 base, with 9 bases spanning the gap. For the CDR3, the DNA is TGTGCCAGCAGCTTCTCGACAGATAACTATGGCTACACCTTC. It translates to CASSFSTDNYGYTF. Looking up the rest from reference TRBV5-5 and TRBJ1-2 gives the full variable domain: DAGVTQSPTHLIKTRGQQVTLRCSPISGHKSVSWYQQVLGQGPQFIFQYYEKEERGRGNFPDRFSARQFPNYSSELNVNALLLGDSALYLCASSFSTDNYGYTFGSGTRLTVV.

This clonotype occurred many times. The J gene is TRBJ1-2, the V gene TRBV28; no clear D. The CDR3 runs 13 residues. Per germline, CDR1 MDHEN and CDR2 SYDVKM. V dropped 6 bases and J dropped 4 bases, with 12 bases sitting between them. The CDR3 region is CASRSTSPYGYTF. Written as DNA, the CDR3 is TGTGCCAGCAGATCTACCTCGCCCTATGGCTACACCTTC.

This clonotype occurred many times. The gene calls are TRBV28 and TRBJ2-7; 8 nucleotides line up with TRBD1. Germline values: CDR1 MDHEN, CDR2 SYDVKM. The CDR3 covers 19 residues. The ends lost 5 bases at V and 0 bases at J; junction bases unmatched: 18. CDR3 sequence (DNA): TGTGCCAGCAGTGGCCCGCTCCAGGGGGCGGCAAGGAGCTCCTACGAGCAGTACTTC. The encoded protein is CASSGPLQGAARSSYEQYF.

The gene calls are TRBV19 and TRBJ1-3; D uncertain. Trimming pared 7 bases from V and 0 bases from J, leaving 7 bases between. The germline V gene has CDR1 LNHDA and CDR2 SQIVND (reference sequence). The CDR3 totals 13 residues. CDR3 nucleotide sequence: TGTGCCAGTAAACCGATCTCTGGAAACACCATATATTTT. This codes for CASKPISGNTIYF.

This clonotype was seen at least ten times. The chain is built from TRBV5-1 and TRBJ1-4; D is undetermined. The CDR3 runs to 14 residues. In germline, CDR1 is SGHRS, CDR2 YFSETQ. Deletions cut 5 bases from V and 0 bases from J, with 8 bases between. Here the CDR3 reads CASSPLATNEKLFF. The DNA of the CDR3 is TGCGCCAGCAGTCCCCTGGCAACTAATGAAAAACTGTTTTTT.

This clonotype was observed at least ten times. The chain uses TRBV28 and TRBJ1-4, with D hard to call. The V and J ends lost 3 bases and 8 bases respectively, with 19 bases between them. The CDR3 length is 16 residues. The germline V gene has CDR1 MDHEN and CDR2 SYDVKM. DNA of the CDR3: TGTGCCAGCAGTTTCGCAGGACCTAAAGATGGAGAAAAACTGTTTTTT. Its translation is CASSFAGPKDGEKLFF.

This clonotype was seen a handful of times. The J gene is TRBJ1-5, the V gene TRBV13; 9 nucleotides line up with TRBD1. Germline CDR1 reads PRHDT; CDR2 reads FYEKMQ (reference sequence). J lost 4 bases, V lost 5 bases, and 6 bases had no gene match. This CDR3 is built from 15 residues. The CDR3 spells CASSTGTGMNQPQHF. CDR3 DNA sequence: TGTGCCAGCAGCACCGGGACAGGGATGAATCAGCCCCAGCATTTT.

This clonotype was recorded many times. V is TRBV28 and J is TRBJ2-7; D gene ambiguous. Looked up from germline, CDR1 is MDHEN and CDR2 is SYDVKM. The CDR3 consists of 17 residues. V was trimmed by 7 bases and J by 0 bases, leaving 22 bases between them. The CDR3: CASTVRASATISYEQYF. CDR3 DNA sequence: TGTGCCAGCACTGTTCGGGCCTCAGCAACTATCTCCTACGAGCAGTACTTC. The full variable domain, in which reference TRBV28 and TRBJ2-7 provide the parts outside the CDR3, is DVKVTQSSRYLVKRTGEKVFLECVQDMDHENMFWYRQDPGLGLRLIYFSYDVKMKEKGDIPEGYSVSREKKERFSLILESASTNQTSMYLCASTVRASATISYEQYFGPGTRLTVT.

This rearrangement joins TRBV28 to TRBJ1-1; D remains ambiguous. There are 13 residues in the CDR3. V lost 5 bases and J 6 bases, leaving 13 bases between the germline ends. Germline CDR1 is MDHEN and CDR2 is SYDVKM. In DNA, the CDR3 is TGTGCCAGCAGTCCAGGCCTTGCGGCTGAAGCTTTCTTT. Amino acids: CASSPGLAAEAFF.

This clonotype has just a few counts. The chain couples TRBV2 to TRBJ2-3; TRBD2 aligns across 14 bases. This CDR3 contains 15 residues. V lost 8 bases to trimming and J lost 4 bases; unmatched junction nucleotides: 5. The germline V gene encodes CDR1 SNHLY and CDR2 FYNNEI. The CDR3 coding sequence is TGTGCCAGCGGGGGACTAGCGGGAGTCTCAGATACGCAGTATTTT. This codes for CASGGLAGVSDTQYF.

V gene TRBV7-9 combines with J gene TRBJ2-5, with a tentative D call TRBD2 (6 bases). There are 14 residues in the CDR3. CDR1 and CDR2 from the germline V gene are SEHNR and FQNEAQ (reference sequence). V was clipped by 0 bases and J by 1 base, with 6 bases between them. CDR3 nucleotides: TGTGCCAGCAGCTTAGCCGGGAGCCAAGAGACCCAGTACTTC. It specifies CASSLAGSQETQYF.

This clonotype was recorded only once. The chain uses TRBV29-1 and TRBJ2-3, with D perhaps being TRBD1 or TRBD2 (6 bases each). V was trimmed by 8 bases and J by 1 base, leaving 19 bases between them. CDR3 length equals 15 residues. From germline, CDR1 is SQVTM and CDR2 ANQGSEA. The CDR3 is CSTLGGQTGTDTQYF. The CDR3 DNA sequence: TGCAGCACTCTCGGGGGCCAGACCGGCACAGATACGCAGTATTTT.

Only a few counts were recorded for this clonotype. The chain uses TRBV19 and TRBJ2-4, with D perhaps being TRBD1 or TRBD2 (5 bases each). This CDR3 spans 13 amino acids. CDR1 is LNHDA, CDR2 SQIVND, per germline (reference sequence). Trimming took 5 bases from V and 6 from J, leaving 11 bases between them. The CDR3 spells CASSWGTRNIQYF. CDR3 DNA sequence: TGTGCCAGTAGTTGGGGGACCAGAAACATTCAGTACTTC.

This clonotype was found a few times. The rearrangement links TRBV27 to TRBJ2-7, with 8 bases lining up with TRBD1. V lost 8 bases, J lost 6 bases, and 9 bases stayed unmatched. Germline V lookup: CDR1 MNHEY, CDR2 SMNVEV (reference sequence). This CDR3 spans 13 amino acids. CDR3 amino acids: CASAYGQGIEQYF. The CDR3 DNA reads TGTGCCAGCGCCTACGGACAGGGTATCGAGCAGTACTTC.

This clonotype was counted between two and nine times. The chain uses TRBV7-9 and TRBJ2-7; 9 bases agree with TRBD1. This CDR3 has 17 amino acids. V lost 5 bases and J lost 0; bases outside the gene matches: 11. Germline values: CDR1 SEHNR, CDR2 FQNEAQ (reference sequence). For the CDR3, the DNA is TGTGCCAGCAGCCCCCGTATTGGGACAGGGAGCTCCTACGAGCAGTACTTC. Translated, it gives CASSPRIGTGSSYEQYF.

Worth noting for this clonotype: An end of the junction differs from the germline gene, which may be a read error. The rearrangement joins TRBV28 to TRBJ2-5, with D possibly matching TRBD2 (5 bases). Germline CDR1 is MDHEN and CDR2 is SYDVKM. This CDR3 is 13 amino acids long. CDR3 in DNA: TGTGCCAGCTGTTTAGCGCACCAAGAGACCCAGTACTTC. It translates to CASCLAHQETQYF.

This clonotype was observed at least ten times. The J gene is TRBJ1-1, the V gene TRBV28, with TRBD1 as a possible D gene (6 bases). Deletions cut 5 bases from V and 1 base from J, with 14 bases between. Germline CDR1 reads MDHEN; CDR2 reads SYDVKM. The CDR3 totals 15 residues. The CDR3 DNA reads as TGTGCCAGCAGTCCCTCCAGGGGACCGAACACTGAAGCTTTCTTT. Its protein is CASSPSRGPNTEAFF.